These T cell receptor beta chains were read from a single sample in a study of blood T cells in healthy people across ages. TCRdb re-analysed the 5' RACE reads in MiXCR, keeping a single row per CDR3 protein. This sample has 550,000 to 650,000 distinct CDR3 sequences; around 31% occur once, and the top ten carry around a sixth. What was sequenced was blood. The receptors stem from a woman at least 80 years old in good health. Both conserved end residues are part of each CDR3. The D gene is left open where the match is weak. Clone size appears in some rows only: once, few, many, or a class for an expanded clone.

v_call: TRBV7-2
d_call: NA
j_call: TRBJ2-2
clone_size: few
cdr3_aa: CASRLSTGELFF
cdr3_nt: TGTGCCAGCAGGCTTAGTACCGGGGAGCTGTTTTTT

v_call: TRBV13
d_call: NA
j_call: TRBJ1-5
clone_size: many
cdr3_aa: CASSLAQDQPQHF
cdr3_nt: TGTGCCAGCAGCTTAGCACAGGATCAGCCCCAGCATTTT

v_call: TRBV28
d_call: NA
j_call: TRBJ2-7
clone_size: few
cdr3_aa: CASSLLGIHERYF
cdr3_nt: TGTGCCAGCAGTTTATTGGGGATCCACGAGCGGTACTTC

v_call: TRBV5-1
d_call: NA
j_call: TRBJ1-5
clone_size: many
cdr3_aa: CASSLTASGINSNQPQHF
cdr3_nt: TGCGCCAGCAGCCTGACCGCGAGTGGGATAAATAGCAATCAGCCCCAGCATTTT

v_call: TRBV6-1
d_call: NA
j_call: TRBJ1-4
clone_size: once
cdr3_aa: CASSELRSNLRIGEKLFF
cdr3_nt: TGTGCCAGCAGTGAATTACGATCGAACCTAAGGATTGGTGAAAAACTGTTTTTT

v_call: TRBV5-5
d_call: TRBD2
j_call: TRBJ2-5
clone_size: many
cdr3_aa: CASSLGTSVSETQYF
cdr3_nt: TGTGCCAGCAGCTTGGGGACTAGCGTATCGGAGACCCAGTACTTC

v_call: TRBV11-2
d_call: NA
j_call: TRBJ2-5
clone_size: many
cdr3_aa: CASRTAGVQETQYF
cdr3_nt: TGTGCCAGCAGAACGGCCGGGGTCCAGGAGACCCAGTACTTC

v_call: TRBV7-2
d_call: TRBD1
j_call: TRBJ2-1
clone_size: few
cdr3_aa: CASSPRQGRYNEQFF
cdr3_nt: TGTGCCAGCAGCCCTCGACAGGGCCGGTACAATGAGCAGTTCTTC

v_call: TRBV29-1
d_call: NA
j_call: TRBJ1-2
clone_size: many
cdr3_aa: CSVAGQRGYTF
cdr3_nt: TGCAGCGTTGCAGGTCAACGGGGCTACACCTTC

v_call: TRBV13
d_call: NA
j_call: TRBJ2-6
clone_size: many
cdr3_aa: CASSLVGYGANVLTF
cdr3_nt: TGTGCCAGCAGCTTAGTAGGGTATGGGGCCAACGTCCTGACTTTC

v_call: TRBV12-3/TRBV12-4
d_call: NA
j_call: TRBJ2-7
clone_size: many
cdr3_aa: CASSLRTLTVEQYF
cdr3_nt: TGTGCCAGCAGTTTAAGGACACTCACGGTCGAGCAGTACTTC

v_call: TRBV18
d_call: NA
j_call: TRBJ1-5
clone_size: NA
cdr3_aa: CASPPSKTSQPQHF
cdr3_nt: TGTGCCAGCCCACCTTCGAAGACCTCCCAGCCCCAGCATTTT

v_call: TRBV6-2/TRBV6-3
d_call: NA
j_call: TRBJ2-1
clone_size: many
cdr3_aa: CASSHYATQPPYNEQFF
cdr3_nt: TGTGCCAGCAGTCACTACGCGACCCAGCCCCCCTACAATGAGCAGTTCTTC

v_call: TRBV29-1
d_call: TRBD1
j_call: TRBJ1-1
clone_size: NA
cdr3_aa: CSHRGQANTEAFF
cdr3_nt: TGCAGCCACAGGGGGCAGGCGAACACTGAAGCTTTCTTT

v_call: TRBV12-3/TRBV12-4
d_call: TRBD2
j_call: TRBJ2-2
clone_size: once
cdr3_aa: CAGSSRPGLAGSGELFF
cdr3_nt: TGTGCCGGCAGTTCTCGCCCGGGACTAGCGGGGTCTGGGGAGCTGTTTTTT

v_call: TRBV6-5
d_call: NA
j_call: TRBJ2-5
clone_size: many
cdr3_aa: CASSRRSHQETQYF
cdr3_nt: TGTGCCAGTTCTCGGCGTTCCCACCAAGAGACCCAGTACTTC

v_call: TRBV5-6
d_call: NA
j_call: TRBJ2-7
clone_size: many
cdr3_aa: CASSRLGYEQYF
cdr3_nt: TGTGCCAGCAGCCGTCTCGGGTACGAGCAGTACTTC

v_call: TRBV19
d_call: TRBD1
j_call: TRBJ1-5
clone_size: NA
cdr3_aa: CASSWGGQYNQPQHF
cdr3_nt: TGTGCCAGTAGTTGGGGGGGACAGTACAATCAGCCCCAGCATTTT

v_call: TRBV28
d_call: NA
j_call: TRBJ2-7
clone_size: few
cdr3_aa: CASSPTGPPYEQYF
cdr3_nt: TGTGCCAGCAGTCCAACAGGGCCCCCCTACGAGCAGTACTTC

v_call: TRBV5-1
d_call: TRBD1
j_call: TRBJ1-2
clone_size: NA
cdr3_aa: CASSADRGHWKTGGYTF
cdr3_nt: TGCGCCAGCAGCGCAGACAGGGGCCACTGGAAAACTGGTGGCTACACCTTC

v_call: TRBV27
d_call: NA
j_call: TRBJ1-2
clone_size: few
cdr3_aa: CASSLNGAWGYTF
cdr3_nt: TGTGCCAGCAGTTTAAACGGGGCTTGGGGCTACACCTTC

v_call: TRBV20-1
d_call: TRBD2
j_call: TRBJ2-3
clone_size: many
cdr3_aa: CSAQRGGRTDTQYF
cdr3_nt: TGCAGTGCACAGCGGGGGGGCCGCACAGATACGCAGTATTTT

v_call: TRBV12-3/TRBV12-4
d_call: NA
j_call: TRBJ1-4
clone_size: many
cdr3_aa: CASSLTGQEEKLFF
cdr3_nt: TGTGCCAGCAGTTTAACCGGGCAGGAAGAAAAACTGTTTTTT

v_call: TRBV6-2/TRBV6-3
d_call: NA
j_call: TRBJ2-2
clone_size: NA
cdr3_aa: CASSYPWTVGGELFF
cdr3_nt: TGTGCCAGCAGTTACCCCTGGACAGTAGGCGGGGAGCTGTTTTTT